This T cell receptor (beta chain) was sequenced for a study of CD8 T cells in ankylosing spondylitis. Quantitative 5'-RACE with molecular barcodes generated TCR beta libraries. MiXCR was run by TCRdb on the 5' RACE reads, yielding one entry per CDR3 protein. This table has roughly 440,000 distinct CDR3 sequences, roughly 17% appearing once. General study results and limits: The study identified a TCR beta motif of under ten highly homologous variants that appeared characteristic of ankylosing spondylitis blood. Both synovial fluid and blood in reactive arthritis had previously been reported to carry some motif variants.

This clonotype has just a few counts. What it binds is unknown. V was shortened by 2 bases and J by 2 bases, with 5 bases between the two germline ends. The CDR3 has 13 residues. The V gene's germline CDR1 is SEHNR and CDR2 FQNEAQ (reference sequence). The rearrangement joins TRBV7-9 to TRBJ2-3; D is unresolved. Input material: blood, either unsorted or a sorted T cell fraction (not recorded which). This TCR came from a male donor with ankylosing spondylitis. CDR3: CASSLKHTDTQYF. The CDR3 coding sequence is TGTGCCAGCAGCTTAAAGCACACAGATACGCAGTATTTT. The complete variable domain, with remaining parts taken from reference TRBV7-9 and TRBJ2-3, reads DTGVSQNPRHKITKRGQNVTFRCDPISEHNRLYWYRQTLGQGPEFLTYFQNEAQLEKSRLLSDRFSAERPKGSFSTLEIQRTEQGDSAMYLCASSLKHTDTQYFGPGTRLTVL.